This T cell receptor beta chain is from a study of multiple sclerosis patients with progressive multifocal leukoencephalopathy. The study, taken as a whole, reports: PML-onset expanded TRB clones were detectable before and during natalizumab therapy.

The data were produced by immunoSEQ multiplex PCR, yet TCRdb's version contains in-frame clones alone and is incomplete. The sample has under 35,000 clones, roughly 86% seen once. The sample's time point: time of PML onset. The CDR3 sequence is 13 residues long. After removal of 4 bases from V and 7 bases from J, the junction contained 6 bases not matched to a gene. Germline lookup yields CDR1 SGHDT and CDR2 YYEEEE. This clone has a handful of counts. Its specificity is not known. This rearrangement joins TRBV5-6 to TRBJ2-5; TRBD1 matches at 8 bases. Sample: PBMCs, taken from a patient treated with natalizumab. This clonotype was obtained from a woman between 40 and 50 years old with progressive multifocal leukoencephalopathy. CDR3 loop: CASSTGQGGTQYF. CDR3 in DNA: TGTGCCAGCAGCACCGGACAGGGTGGGACCCAGTACTTC.